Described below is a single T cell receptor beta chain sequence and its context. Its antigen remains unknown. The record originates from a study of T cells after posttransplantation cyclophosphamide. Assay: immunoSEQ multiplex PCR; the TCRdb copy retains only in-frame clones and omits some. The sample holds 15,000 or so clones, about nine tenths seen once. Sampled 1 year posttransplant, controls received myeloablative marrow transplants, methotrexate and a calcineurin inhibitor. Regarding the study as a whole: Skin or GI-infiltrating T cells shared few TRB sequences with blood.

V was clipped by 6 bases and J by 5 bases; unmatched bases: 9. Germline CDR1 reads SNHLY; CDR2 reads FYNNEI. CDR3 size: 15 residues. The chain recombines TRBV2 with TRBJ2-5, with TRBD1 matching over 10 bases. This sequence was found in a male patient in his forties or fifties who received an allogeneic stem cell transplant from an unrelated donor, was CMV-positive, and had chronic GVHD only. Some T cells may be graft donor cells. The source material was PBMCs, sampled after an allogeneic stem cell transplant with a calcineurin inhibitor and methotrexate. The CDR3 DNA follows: TGTGCCAGCAGGGGGACAGGGGTCGGCGGGGAGACCCAGTACTTC. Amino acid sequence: CASRGTGVGGETQYF. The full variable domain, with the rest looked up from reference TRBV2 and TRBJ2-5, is EPEVTQTPSHQVTQMGQEVILRCVPISNHLYFYWYRQILGQKVEFLVSFYNNEISEKSEIFDDQFSVERPDGSNFTLKIRSTKLEDSAMYFCASRGTGVGGETQYFGPGTRLLVL.